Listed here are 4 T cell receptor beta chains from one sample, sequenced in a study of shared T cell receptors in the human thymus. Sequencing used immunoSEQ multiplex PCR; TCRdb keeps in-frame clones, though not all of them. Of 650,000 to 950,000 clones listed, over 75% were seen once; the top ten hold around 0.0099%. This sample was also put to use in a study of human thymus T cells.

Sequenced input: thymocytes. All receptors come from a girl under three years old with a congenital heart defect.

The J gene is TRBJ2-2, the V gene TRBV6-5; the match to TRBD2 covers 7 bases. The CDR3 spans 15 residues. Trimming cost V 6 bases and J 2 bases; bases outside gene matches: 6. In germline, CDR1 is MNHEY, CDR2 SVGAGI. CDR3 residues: CASSKRDHNTGELFF. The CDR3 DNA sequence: TGTGCCAGCAGCAAGCGGGACCACAACACCGGGGAGCTGTTTTTT.

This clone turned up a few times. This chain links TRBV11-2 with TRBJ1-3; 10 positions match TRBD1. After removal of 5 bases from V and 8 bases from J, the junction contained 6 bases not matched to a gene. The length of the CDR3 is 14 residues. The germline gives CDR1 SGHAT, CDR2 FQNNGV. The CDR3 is CASSPKGTGDTIYF. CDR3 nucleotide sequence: TGTGCCAGCAGCCCTAAGGGGACAGGGGACACCATATATTTT.

CDR3 bases: TGTGCCAGCAGCTTTATCTCCGGACAGGGATGGGAGTTAAGCGAGCAGTACTTC. This encodes CASSFISGQGWELSEQYF. This chain connects TRBV11-2 to TRBJ2-7; 8 bases match TRBD1. Germline assignment: CDR1 SGHAT and CDR2 FQNNGV. Unmatched junction bases numbered 19, after V lost 3 bases and J lost 6 bases. This CDR3 is 18 amino acids long.

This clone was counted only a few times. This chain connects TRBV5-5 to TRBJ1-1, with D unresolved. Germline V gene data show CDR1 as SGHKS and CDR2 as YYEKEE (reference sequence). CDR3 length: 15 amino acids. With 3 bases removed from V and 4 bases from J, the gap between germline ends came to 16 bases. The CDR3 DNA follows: TGTGCCAGCAGCTCTGAACCGGCGTCAGGCACTGAAGCTTTCTTT. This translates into CASSSEPASGTEAFF.